The present TCR beta chain was sequenced within a study of shared clonotypes between healthy human individuals. Whole-study findings and limits: In this cohort, only blood was sampled, and tissue repertoires likely differ.

Trimming took off 0 bases at V and 0 bases at J, with 3 bases between the two ends. The CDR3 covers 14 residues. From germline, CDR1 is ENHRY and CDR2 SYGVKD. Donors included only healthy HIV-negative adults lacking recent acute infections or vaccinations. With regard to this clone: Its antigen is still unknown.

Genomic DNA from each subset was divided evenly over several immunoSEQ plates. Sequenced by immunoSEQ multiplex PCR; TCRdb stores in-frame clones only, minus some. The table includes millions of clones, approximately 90% detected once. This receptor was taken from a man aged 18-30 years in good health. Sequenced sample: naive CD4+ T cells sorted from blood. The subset is: CD45RA+ positively selected. The genes are TRBV10-3 and TRBJ1-5, with unresolved D. CDR3 sequence (DNA): TGTGCCATCAGTGAGTCGACTAGCAATCAGCCCCAGCATTTT. Its translation is CAISESTSNQPQHF.